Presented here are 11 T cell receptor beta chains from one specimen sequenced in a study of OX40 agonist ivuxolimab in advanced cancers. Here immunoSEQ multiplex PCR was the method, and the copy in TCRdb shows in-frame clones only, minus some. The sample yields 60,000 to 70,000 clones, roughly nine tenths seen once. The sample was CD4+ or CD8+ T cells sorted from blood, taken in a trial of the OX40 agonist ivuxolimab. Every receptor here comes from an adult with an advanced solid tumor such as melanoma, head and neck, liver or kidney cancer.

CDR3 sequence: CASSLSGTSGMYEQYF. The CDR3, as DNA: TGTGCCAGCAGTTTATCTGGGACTAGCGGGATGTACGAGCAGTACTTC. The rearrangement uses TRBV27 and TRBJ2-7, with TRBD2 identical over 13 bases. The CDR3 has 16 amino acids. Trimming at V came to 0 bases and at J to 4 bases, leaving 3 bases not matched to a gene. Per the germline V gene, CDR1 is MNHEY and CDR2 is SMNVEV (reference sequence).

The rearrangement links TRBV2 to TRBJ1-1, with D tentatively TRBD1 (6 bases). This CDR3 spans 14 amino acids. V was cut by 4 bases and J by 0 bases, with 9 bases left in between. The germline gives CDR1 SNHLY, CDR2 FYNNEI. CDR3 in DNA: TGTGCCAGCAGTGCATCAGGGGTGAACACTGAAGCTTTCTTT. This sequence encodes CASSASGVNTEAFF. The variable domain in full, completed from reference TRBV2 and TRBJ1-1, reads EPEVTQTPSHQVTQMGQEVILRCVPISNHLYFYWYRQILGQKVEFLVSFYNNEISEKSEIFDDQFSVERPDGSNFTLKIRSTKLEDSAMYFCASSASGVNTEAFFGQGTRLTVV.

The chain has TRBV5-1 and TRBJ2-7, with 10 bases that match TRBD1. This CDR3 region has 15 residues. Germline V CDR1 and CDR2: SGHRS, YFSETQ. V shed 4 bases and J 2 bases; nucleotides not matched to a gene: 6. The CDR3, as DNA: TGCGCCAGCAGCGAAACCGGGACAGGGGCCTACGAGCAGTACTTC. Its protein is CASSETGTGAYEQYF.

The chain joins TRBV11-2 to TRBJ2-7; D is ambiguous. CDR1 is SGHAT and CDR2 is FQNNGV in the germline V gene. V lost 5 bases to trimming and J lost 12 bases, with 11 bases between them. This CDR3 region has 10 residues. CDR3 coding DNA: TGTGCCAGCAGCGGCTTTTGGCCGTACTTC. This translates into CASSGFWPYF.

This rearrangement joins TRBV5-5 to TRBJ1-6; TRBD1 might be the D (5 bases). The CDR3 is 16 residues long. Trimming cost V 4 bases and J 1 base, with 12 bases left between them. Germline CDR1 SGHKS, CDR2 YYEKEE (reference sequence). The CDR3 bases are TGTGCCAGCAGCCAGAAGACAGATTCCTATAATTCACCCCTCCACTTT. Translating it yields CASSQKTDSYNSPLHF.

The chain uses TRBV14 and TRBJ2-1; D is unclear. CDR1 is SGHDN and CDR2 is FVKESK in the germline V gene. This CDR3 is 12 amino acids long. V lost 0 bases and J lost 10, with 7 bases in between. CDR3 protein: CASSQDSGEQFF. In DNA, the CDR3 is TGTGCCAGCAGCCAAGATTCCGGGGAGCAGTTCTTC.

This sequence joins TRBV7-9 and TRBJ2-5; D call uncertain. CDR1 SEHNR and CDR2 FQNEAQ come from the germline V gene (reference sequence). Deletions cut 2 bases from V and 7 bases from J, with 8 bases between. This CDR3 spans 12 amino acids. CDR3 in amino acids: CASSLHAGTQYF. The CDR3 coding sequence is TGTGCCAGCAGCTTACACGCCGGGACCCAGTACTTC.

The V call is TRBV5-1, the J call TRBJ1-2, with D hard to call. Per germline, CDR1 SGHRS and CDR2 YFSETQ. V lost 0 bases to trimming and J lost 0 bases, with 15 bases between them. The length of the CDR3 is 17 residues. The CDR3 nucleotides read TGCGCCAGCAGCTTGGCCATAGGAGCGAGCGCTAACTATGGCTACACCTTC. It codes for CASSLAIGASANYGYTF.

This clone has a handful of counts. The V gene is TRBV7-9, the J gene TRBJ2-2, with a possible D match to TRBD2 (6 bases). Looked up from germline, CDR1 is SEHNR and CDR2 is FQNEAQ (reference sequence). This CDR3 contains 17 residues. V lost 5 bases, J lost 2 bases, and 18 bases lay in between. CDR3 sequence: CASSPRSGRPNTGELFF. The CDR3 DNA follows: TGTGCCAGCAGCCCCAGAAGCGGGCGACCTAACACCGGGGAGCTGTTTTTT. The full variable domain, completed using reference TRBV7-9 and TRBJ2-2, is DTGVSQNPRHKITKRGQNVTFRCDPISEHNRLYWYRQTLGQGPEFLTYFQNEAQLEKSRLLSDRFSAERPKGSFSTLEIQRTEQGDSAMYLCASSPRSGRPNTGELFFGEGSRLTVL.

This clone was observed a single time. The CDR3 DNA reads as TGTGCCAGCAGTCTTCTAGGGGGAAAGGCTTTCTTT. Residues: CASSLLGGKAFF. J is TRBJ1-1 and V is TRBV7-9; a weak D match, TRBD1 (6 bases). V was trimmed by 6 bases and J by 11 bases, leaving 16 bases between them. From germline, CDR1 is SEHNR and CDR2 FQNEAQ (reference sequence). The CDR3 covers 12 residues.

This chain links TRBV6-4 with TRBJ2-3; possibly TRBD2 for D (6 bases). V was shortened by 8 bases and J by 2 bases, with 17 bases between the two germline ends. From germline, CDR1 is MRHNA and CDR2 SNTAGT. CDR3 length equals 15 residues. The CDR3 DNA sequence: TGTGCCAGCTCCCCTAGGGACTCCGCCACAGATACGCAGTATTTT. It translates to CASSPRDSATDTQYF.